This T cell receptor beta chain is drawn from a study of regulatory T cells in long-lasting Graves disease. Background on the study: Over 5 years of antithyroid drugs with positive TSH receptor antibodies was taken to mean persistent Graves' disease.

Whole-study results and caveats: Favoring TRBV28, TRBJ1-2 and TRBJ2-5 was a feature seen in persistent disease. Only a small sample size was used, which may have cut accuracy.

Indicated time point: persistent/refractory GD, antithyroid drugs over 5 years with positive TRAb. There was RNA extracted from PBMCs, and the TCR library was made from it. Of note for this clonotype: What it binds is unknown.

Investigators prepared the TCR beta libraries by applying iRepertoire HTBI primers and Arm-PCR of CDR3 regions. TCRdb re-called the multiplex PCR reads through MiXCR, storing one row per CDR3 protein. The data hold some 450,000 distinct CDR3 sequences, with about 25% observed a single time. Germline CDR1 reads LNHNV; CDR2 reads YYDKDF (reference sequence). Trimming pared 4 bases from V and 0 bases from J, leaving 7 bases between. The CDR3 has 15 residues. This sequence joins TRBV15 and TRBJ2-6; D remains unclear. Sample: peripheral blood mononuclear cells (PBMCs), taken when the disease was refractory, from a patient treated with antithyroid drugs. The TCR originated in a female donor with Graves disease. The CDR3 sequence: CATSISASGANVLTF. The CDR3 nucleotides read TGTGCCACCAGCATCTCTGCCTCTGGGGCCAACGTCCTGACTTTC.